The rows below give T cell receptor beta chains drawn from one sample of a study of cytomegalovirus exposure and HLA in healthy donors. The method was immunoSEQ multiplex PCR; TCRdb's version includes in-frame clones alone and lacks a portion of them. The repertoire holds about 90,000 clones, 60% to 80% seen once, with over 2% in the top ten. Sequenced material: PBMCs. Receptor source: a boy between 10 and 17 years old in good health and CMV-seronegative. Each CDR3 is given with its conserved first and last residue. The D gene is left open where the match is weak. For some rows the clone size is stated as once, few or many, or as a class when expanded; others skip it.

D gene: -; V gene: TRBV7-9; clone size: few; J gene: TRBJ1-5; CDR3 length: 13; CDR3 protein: CASSLGGDQPQHF; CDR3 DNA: TGTGCCAGCAGCTTAGGCGGAGATCAGCCCCAGCATTTT
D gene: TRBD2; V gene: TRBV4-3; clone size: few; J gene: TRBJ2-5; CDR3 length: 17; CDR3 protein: CASSQRLAGDLRETQYF; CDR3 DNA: TGCGCCAGCAGCCAAAGACTAGCGGGGGATTTACGGGAGACCCAGTACTTC
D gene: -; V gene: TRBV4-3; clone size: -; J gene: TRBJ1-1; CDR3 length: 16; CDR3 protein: CASSQDRRRINTEAFF; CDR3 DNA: TGCGCCAGCAGCCAAGATCGTCGCAGAATTAACACTGAAGCTTTCTTT
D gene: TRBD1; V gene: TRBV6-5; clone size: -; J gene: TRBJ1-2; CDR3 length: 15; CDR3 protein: CASTTPGTGVLGYTF; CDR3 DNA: TGTGCCAGCACCACCCCCGGGACAGGGGTTCTTGGCTACACCTTC
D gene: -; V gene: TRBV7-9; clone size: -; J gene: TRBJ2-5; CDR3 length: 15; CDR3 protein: CASSFRGSGEETQYF; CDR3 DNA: TGTGCCAGCAGCTTCCGGGGTAGCGGAGAAGAGACCCAGTACTTC
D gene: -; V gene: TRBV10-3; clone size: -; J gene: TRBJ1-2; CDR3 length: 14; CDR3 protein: CAISEPGHDYGYTF; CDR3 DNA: TGTGCCATCAGTGAGCCGGGACACGACTATGGCTACACCTTC
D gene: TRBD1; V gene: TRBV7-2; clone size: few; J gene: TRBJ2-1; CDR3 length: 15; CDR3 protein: CASSLQGAISNEQFF; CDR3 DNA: TGTGCCAGCAGCTTACAGGGGGCCATAAGCAATGAGCAGTTCTTC
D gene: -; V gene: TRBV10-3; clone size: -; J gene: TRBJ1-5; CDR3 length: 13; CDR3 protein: CAISELSNQPQHF; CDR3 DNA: TGTGCCATCAGTGAACTGAGCAATCAGCCCCAGCATTTT
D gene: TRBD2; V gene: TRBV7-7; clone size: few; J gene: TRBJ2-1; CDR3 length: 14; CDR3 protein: CASSLGLAGDEQFF; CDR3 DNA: TGTGCCAGCAGCTTAGGACTAGCCGGGGATGAGCAGTTCTTC
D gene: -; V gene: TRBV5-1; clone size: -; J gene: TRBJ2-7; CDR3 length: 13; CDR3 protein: CASSFGGADEQYF; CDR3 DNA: TGCGCCAGCAGCTTTGGGGGCGCCGACGAGCAGTACTTC
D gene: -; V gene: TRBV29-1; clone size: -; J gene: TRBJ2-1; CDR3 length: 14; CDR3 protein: CSVGLRQGRGEQFF; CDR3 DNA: TGCAGCGTTGGGTTAAGACAAGGTAGGGGTGAGCAGTTCTTC
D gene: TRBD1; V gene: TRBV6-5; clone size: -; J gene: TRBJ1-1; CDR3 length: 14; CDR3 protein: CASSSWTGNTEAFF; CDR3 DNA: TGTGCCAGCAGTTCCTGGACAGGGAACACTGAAGCTTTCTTT
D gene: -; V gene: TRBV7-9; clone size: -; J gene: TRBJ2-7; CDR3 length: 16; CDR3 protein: CASSLVVDSQVYEQYF; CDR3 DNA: TGTGCCAGCAGCTTAGTTGTTGACTCCCAAGTCTACGAGCAGTACTTC
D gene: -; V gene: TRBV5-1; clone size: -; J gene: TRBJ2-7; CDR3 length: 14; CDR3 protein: CASSLEGRGHEQYF; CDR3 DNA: TGCGCCAGCAGCTTGGAAGGCAGGGGCCACGAGCAGTACTTC
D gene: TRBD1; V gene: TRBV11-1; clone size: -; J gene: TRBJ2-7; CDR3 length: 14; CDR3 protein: CASRPGQGPYEQYF; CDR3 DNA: TGTGCCAGCAGACCGGGACAGGGGCCCTACGAGCAGTACTTC
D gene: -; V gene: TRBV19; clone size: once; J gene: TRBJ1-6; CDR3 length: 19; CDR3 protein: CASSHTGTPISSYNSPLHF; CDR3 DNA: TGTGCCAGCTCGCATACCGGGACACCGATTAGCTCCTATAATTCACCCCTCCACTTT
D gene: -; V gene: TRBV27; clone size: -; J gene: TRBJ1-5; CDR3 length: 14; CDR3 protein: CASSLFSTGQPQHF; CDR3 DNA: TGTGCCAGCAGTTTATTTAGCACTGGGCAGCCCCAGCATTTT
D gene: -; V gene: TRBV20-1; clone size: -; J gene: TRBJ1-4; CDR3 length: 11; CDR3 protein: CSASSDEKLFF; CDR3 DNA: TGCAGTGCTAGTTCTGATGAAAAACTGTTTTTT
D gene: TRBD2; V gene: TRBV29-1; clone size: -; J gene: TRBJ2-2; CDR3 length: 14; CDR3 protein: CSARLAGETGELFF; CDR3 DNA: TGCAGCGCAAGACTAGCGGGAGAAACCGGGGAGCTGTTTTTT
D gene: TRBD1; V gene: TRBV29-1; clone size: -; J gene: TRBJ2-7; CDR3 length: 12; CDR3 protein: CSARTGSNEQYF; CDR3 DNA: TGCAGCGCAAGGACAGGGTCCAACGAGCAGTATTTC
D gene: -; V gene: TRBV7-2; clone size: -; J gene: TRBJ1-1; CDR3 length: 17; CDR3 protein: CASRPNSGQIMNTEAFF; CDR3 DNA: TGTGCCAGCAGACCTAATTCAGGACAAATAATGAACACTGAAGCTTTCTTT
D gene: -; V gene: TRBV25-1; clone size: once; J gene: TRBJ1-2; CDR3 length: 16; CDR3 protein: CASTSAPGANNYGYTF; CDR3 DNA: TGTGCCAGCACCTCCGCTCCAGGGGCAAATAACTATGGCTACACCTTC
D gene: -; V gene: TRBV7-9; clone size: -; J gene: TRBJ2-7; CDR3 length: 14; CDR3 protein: CASSPGSRLYEQYF; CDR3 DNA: TGTGCCAGCAGCCCCGGCTCGAGACTCTACGAGCAGTACTTC
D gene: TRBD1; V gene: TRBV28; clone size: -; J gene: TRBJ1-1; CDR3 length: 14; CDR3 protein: CASTLPGGNTEAFF; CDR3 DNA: TGTGCCAGCACCCTTCCAGGGGGGAACACTGAAGCTTTCTTT
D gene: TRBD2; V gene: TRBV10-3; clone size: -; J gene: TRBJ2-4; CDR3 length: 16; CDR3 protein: CAISESGSGVVNIQYF; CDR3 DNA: TGTGCCATCAGTGAGTCGGGTAGCGGGGTTGTAAACATTCAGTACTTC
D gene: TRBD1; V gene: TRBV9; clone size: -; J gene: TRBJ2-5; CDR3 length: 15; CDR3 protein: CASSGWTGHKETQYF; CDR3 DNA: TGTGCCAGCAGCGGATGGACAGGGCACAAAGAGACCCAGTACTTC
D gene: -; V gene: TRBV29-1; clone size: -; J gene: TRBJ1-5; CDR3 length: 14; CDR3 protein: CSVSSGTNNQPQHF; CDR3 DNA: TGCAGCGTTTCATCCGGGACAAATAATCAGCCCCAGCATTTT
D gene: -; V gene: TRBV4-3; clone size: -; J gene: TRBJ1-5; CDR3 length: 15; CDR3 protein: CASSQDSALASPQHF; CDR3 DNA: TGCGCCAGCAGCCAAGACTCCGCCTTGGCCAGTCCCCAGCATTTT
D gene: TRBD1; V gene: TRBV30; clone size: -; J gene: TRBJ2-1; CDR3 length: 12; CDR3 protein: CACTGDYNEQFF; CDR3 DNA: TGTGCCTGCACAGGGGATTACAATGAGCAGTTCTTC
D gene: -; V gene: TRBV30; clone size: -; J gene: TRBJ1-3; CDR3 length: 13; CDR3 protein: CALGPGDGNTIYF; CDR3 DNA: TGTGCCTTGGGCCCAGGGGACGGAAACACCATATATTTT
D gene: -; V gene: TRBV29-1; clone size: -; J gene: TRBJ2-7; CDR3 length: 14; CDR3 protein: CSVASTVSSYEQYF; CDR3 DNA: TGCAGCGTTGCGTCAACCGTGAGCTCCTACGAGCAGTACTTC
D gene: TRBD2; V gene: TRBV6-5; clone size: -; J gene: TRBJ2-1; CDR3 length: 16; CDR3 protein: CASSYSTAGGRNEQFF; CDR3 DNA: TGTGCCAGCAGTTACTCGACAGCGGGAGGGAGGAATGAGCAGTTCTTC
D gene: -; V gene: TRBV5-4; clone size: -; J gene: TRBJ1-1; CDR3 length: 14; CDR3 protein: CASSLTQGSTEAFF; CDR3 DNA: TGTGCCAGCAGCTTGACGCAGGGGAGCACTGAAGCTTTCTTT
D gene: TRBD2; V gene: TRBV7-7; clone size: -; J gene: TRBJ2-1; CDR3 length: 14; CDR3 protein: CASSLGLAGGEQFF; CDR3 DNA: TGTGCTAGCAGCTTGGGACTAGCGGGGGGAGAGCAGTTCTTC
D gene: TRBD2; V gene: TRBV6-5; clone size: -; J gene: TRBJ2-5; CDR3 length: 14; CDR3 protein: CASSYQRGGETQYF; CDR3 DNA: TGTGCCAGCAGTTATCAACGGGGGGGTGAGACCCAGTACTTC
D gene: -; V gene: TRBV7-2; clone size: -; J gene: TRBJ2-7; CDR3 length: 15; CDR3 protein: CASSVTGSFAYEQYF; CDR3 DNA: TGTGCCAGCAGCGTGACCGGGTCCTTCGCCTACGAGCAGTACTTC
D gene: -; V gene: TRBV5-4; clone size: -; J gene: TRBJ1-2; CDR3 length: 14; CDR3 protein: CASSPAGIVYGYTF; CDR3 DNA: TGTGCCAGCAGTCCGGCAGGGATCGTCTATGGCTACACCTTC
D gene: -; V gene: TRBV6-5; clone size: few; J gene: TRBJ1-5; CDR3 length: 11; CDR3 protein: CASSGGQPQHF; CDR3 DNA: TGTGCCAGCAGTGGAGGGCAGCCCCAGCATTTT
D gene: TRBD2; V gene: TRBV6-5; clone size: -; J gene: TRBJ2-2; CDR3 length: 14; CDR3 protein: CASRAGGYTGELFF; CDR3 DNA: TGTGCCAGCAGAGCCGGGGGGTACACCGGGGAGCTGTTTTTT
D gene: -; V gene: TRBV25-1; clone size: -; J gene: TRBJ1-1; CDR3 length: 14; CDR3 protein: CASRKDNRNTEAFF; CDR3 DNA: TGTGCCAGCAGAAAGGACAACCGGAACACTGAAGCTTTCTTT
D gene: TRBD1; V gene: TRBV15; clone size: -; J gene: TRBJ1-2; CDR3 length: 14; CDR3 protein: CATSRVQGYYGYTF; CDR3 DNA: TGTGCCACCAGCAGAGTACAGGGGTACTATGGCTACACCTTC
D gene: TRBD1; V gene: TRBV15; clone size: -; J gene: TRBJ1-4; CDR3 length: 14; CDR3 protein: CATSRDREKEKLFF; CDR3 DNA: TGTGCCACCAGCAGGGACAGGGAGAAGGAAAAACTGTTTTTT
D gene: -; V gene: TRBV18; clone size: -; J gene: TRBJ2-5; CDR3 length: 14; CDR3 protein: CASSLMTAKETQYF; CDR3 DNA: TGTGCCAGCTCACTTATGACTGCTAAAGAGACCCAGTACTTC
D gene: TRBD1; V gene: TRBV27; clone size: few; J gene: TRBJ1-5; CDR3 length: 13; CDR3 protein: CASRPTGLQPQHF; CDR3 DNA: TGTGCCAGCAGACCGACAGGGCTTCAGCCCCAGCATTTT
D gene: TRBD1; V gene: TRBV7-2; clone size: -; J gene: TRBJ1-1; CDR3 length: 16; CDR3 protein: CASSLPGQGRNTEAFF; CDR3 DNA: TGTGCCAGCAGCTTGCCGGGACAGGGGAGGAACACTGAAGCTTTCTTT